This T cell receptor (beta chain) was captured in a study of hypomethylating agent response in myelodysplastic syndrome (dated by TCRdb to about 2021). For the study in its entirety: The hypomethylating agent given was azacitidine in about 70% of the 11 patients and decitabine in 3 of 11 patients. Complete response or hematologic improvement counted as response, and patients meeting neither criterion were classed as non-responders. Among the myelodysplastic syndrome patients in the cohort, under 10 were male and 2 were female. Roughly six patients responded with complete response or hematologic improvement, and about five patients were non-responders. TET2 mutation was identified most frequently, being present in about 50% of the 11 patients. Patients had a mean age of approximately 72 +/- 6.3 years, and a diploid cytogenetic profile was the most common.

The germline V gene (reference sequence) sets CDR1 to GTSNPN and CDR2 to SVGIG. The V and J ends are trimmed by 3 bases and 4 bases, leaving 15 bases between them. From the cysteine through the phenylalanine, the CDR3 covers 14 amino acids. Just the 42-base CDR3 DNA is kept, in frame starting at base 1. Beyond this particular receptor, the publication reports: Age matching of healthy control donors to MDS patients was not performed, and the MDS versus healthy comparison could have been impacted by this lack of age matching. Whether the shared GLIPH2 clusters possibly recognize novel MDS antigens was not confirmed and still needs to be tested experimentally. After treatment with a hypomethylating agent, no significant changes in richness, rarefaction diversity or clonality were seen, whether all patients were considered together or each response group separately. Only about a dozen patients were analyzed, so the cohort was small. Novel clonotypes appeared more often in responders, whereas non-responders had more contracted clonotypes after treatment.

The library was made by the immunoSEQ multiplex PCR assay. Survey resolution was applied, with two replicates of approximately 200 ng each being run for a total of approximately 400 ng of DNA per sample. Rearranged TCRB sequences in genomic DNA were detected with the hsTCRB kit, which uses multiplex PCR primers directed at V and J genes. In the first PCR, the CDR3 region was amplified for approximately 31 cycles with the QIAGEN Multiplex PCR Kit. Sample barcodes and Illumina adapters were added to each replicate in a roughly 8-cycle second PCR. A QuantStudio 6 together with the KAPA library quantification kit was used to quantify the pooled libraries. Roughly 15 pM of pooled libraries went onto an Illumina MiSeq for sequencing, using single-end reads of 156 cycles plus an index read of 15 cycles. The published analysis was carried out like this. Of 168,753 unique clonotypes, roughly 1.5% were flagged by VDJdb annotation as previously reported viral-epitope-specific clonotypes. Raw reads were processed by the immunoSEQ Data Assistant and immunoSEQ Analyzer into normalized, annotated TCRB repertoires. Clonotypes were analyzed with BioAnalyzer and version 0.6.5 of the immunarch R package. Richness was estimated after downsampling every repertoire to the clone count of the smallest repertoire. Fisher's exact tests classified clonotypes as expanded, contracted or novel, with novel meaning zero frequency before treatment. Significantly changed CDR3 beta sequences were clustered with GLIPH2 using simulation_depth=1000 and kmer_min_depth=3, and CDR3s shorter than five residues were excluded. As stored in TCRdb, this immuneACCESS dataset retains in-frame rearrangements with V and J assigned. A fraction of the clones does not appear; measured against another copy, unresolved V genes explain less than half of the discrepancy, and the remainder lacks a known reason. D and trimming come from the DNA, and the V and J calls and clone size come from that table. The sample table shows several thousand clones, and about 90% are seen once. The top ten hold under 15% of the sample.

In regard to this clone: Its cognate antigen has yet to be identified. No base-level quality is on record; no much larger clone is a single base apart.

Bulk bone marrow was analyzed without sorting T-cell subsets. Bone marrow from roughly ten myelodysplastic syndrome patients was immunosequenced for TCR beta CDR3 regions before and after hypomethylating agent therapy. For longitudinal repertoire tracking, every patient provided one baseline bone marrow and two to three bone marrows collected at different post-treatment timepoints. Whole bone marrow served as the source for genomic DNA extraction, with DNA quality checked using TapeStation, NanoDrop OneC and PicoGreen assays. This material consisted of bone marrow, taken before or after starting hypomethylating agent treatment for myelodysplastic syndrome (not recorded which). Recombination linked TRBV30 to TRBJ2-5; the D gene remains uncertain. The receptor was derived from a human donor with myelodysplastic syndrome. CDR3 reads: CAWRPGWVRETQYF. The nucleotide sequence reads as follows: TGTGCCTGGAGACCTGGTTGGGTGAGAGAGACCCAGTACTTC.